This is a list of T cell receptor beta chains from one sample in a study of blood T cell repertoires in COVID-19. The data were produced by immunoSEQ multiplex PCR, yet TCRdb's version contains in-frame clones alone and is incomplete. The profile shows tens of thousands of clones, about 86% of them singletons. Input material: peripheral blood. These TCRs come from a man between 60 and 75 years old with acute or convalescent COVID-19. CDR3s include the opening cysteine and the closing phenylalanine or tryptophan. Some rows mark clone size as missing; the rest say once, few, many or name a class of expanded clone.

TRBV27	TRBJ1-2	.	CASSSRRDYYGYTF
TRBV3-1/TRBV3-2	TRBJ2-3	once	CASSPGQTSTDTQYF
TRBV24-1	TRBJ2-3	.	CATSGRAERERPGSNTDTQYF
TRBV5-5	TRBJ2-3	.	CASSLVETGGRADTQYF
TRBV11-2	TRBJ1-1	.	CASSVGLKNTEAFF
TRBV18	TRBJ2-3	few	CASSSGIGTDTQYF
TRBV9	TRBJ2-2	.	CASKQGDFSGELFF
TRBV5-1	TRBJ2-2	.	CASSLQGGNTGELFF
TRBV28	TRBJ1-2	.	CASSFEVYGYTF
TRBV4-1	TRBJ2-6	.	CASSRHFSGANVLTF
TRBV6-5	TRBJ2-7	.	CASSYPRQGRYEQYF
TRBV3-1/TRBV3-2	TRBJ2-1	once	CASSLRLAGALNEQFF
TRBV27	TRBJ1-6	.	CASSPTQNSPLHF
TRBV27	TRBJ2-1	.	CASSSDSPQYNEQFF
TRBV5-1	TRBJ2-7	.	CASSPEGRKTYEQYF
TRBV4-1	TRBJ2-5	.	CASSQDLAGVSQYF
TRBV3-1/TRBV3-2	TRBJ1-3	.	CASSPRGGSGNTIYF
TRBV24-1	TRBJ2-7	.	CATSSGRGQTYEQYF
TRBV9	TRBJ2-1	.	CASSVPGGNEQFF
TRBV5-1	TRBJ1-5	once	CASSPQGYSNQPQHF
TRBV6-5	TRBJ1-1	.	CASSLMSFPNTEAFF
TRBV19	TRBJ2-1	once	CASRESGLSYNEQFF
TRBV27	TRBJ1-1	.	CASRGHPVGEAFF
TRBV30	TRBJ1-1	once	CAWSVGQGDTEAFF
TRBV11-3	TRBJ2-2	.	CASSLGQNTGELFF